Following are 23 T cell receptor beta chains from one sample sequenced in a study of shared clonotypes between healthy human individuals (dated by TCRdb to 2018 to 2020). The protocol used for the library was the immunoSEQ multiplex PCR assay. The clones in this table, taken by TCRdb from immuneACCESS, are in-frame only. Not every clone is retained; where verified, under half of the shortfall comes from an unresolved V gene, and the cause of the rest is unknown. Present in this sample are under 1,100,000 clones, about four fifths of which were seen just once. The ten largest clones represent 0.6% to 0.75% of the sample. The sample taken for sequencing was memory CD4+ T cells from PBMCs. This specimen's cell subset or site label, interpreted: CD45RA-negative fraction. These receptors all stem from a man younger than 35 in good health. Some clones in this sample may be carry-over from other donors' samples.

The chain's CDR3 is CSVPRRTFNYGYTF. In nucleotides, the CDR3 is TGCAGCGTGCCCCGACGGACCTTTAACTATGGCTACACCTTC. The chain employs TRBV29-1 and TRBJ1-2; D is unclear. Per the germline V gene, CDR1 is SQVTM and CDR2 is ANQGSEA. Trimming took off 6 bases at V and 1 base at J, with 15 bases between the two ends. The CDR3 has 14 amino acids.

A remark on this clone: The sample holds other DNA sequences that translate to the same CDR3. This chain joins TRBV7-2 and TRBJ2-2; no definite D call. This CDR3 spans 13 amino acids. From germline, CDR1 is SGHTA and CDR2 FQGNSA. With 0 bases removed from V and 4 bases from J, the gap between germline ends came to 3 bases. The CDR3 region is CASSLATTGELFF. CDR3 in DNA: TGTGCCAGCAGCTTAGCGACCACCGGGGAGCTGTTTTTT.

This sequence joins TRBV7-9 and TRBJ2-1, with 9 positions matching TRBD2. J was trimmed by 5 bases and V by 0 bases; bases with no gene match: 8. Germline V gives CDR1 SEHNR, CDR2 FQNEAQ (reference sequence). The CDR3 sequence is 17 residues long. CDR3 in DNA: TGTGCCAGCAGCTTAGCTAGCGGGACTAGCAGACACAATGAGCAGTTCTTC. This codes for CASSLASGTSRHNEQFF.

This chain joins TRBV7-2 and TRBJ2-2; weak D call: TRBD1 (6 bases). V gave up 4 bases and J gave up 7 bases, with 16 bases separating them. The CDR3 sequence is 15 residues long. Germline V CDR1 and CDR2: SGHTA, FQGNSA. The CDR3 loop is CASSSRTGKGGELFF. As DNA, the CDR3 is TGTGCCAGCAGCTCACGAACAGGGAAGGGCGGGGAGCTGTTTTTT.

As concerns this clone: One base away lies a much larger clone, so this may be a sequencing read error. This chain connects TRBV7-9 to TRBJ1-1, with unresolved D. CDR1 is SEHNR and CDR2 is FQNEAQ in the germline V gene (reference sequence). This CDR3 has 12 residues. The CDR3 loop is CASSFWGGEALF. The CDR3 region has the DNA TGTGCCAGCAGCTTTTGGGGAGGTGAAGCTCTCTTT.

The chain is built from TRBV7-9 and TRBJ2-7; 7 positions agree with TRBD1. J lost 5 bases, V lost 5 bases, and 6 bases had no gene match. The germline gives CDR1 SEHNR, CDR2 FQNEAQ (reference sequence). The CDR3 has 13 amino acids. For the CDR3, the DNA is TGTGCCAGCAGCCTGACAGGGCCCAACGAGCAGTACTTC. It codes for CASSLTGPNEQYF.

This clone was seen at least ten times. This chain connects TRBV4-2 to TRBJ2-7, with 12 bases fitting TRBD2. V lost 2 bases, J lost 4 bases, and 6 bases stayed unmatched. The CDR3 extends over 16 amino acids. Germline CDR1 LGHNA, CDR2 YNFKEQ. CDR3 region: CASSQLLAGGMYEQYF. The CDR3 DNA is TGTGCCAGCAGCCAACTACTAGCGGGAGGTATGTACGAGCAGTACTTC.

The J gene is TRBJ2-7, the V gene TRBV18; 9 bases line up with TRBD2. CDR1 and CDR2 (germline): KGHSH, LQKENI. V dropped 3 bases and J dropped 3; count of bases not matched to a gene: 3. This CDR3 comprises 14 residues. CDR3 amino acids: CASSPTSGNYEQYF. Written as DNA, the CDR3 is TGTGCCAGCTCACCGACTAGCGGAAACTACGAGCAGTACTTC.

V usage is TRBV9 and J usage is TRBJ1-1; D remains ambiguous. Germline lookup yields CDR1 SGDLS and CDR2 YYNGEE. This CDR3 contains 15 residues. The V and J ends lost 2 bases and 1 base respectively, with 12 bases between them. This CDR3 is CASSVGPNWNTEAFF. The CDR3 DNA follows: TGTGCCAGCAGCGTTGGACCCAACTGGAACACTGAAGCTTTCTTT.

This clone was found once. CDR3 region: CASSQYTRGPYGYTF. The CDR3 nucleotides are TGTGCCAGCAGCCAATACACCCGGGGGCCATATGGCTACACCTTC. The rearrangement uses TRBV6-5 and TRBJ1-2, with D possibly being TRBD1 (6 bases). With 6 bases removed from V and 5 bases from J, the gap between germline ends came to 19 bases. This CDR3 is built from 15 residues. Germline-derived CDR1 and CDR2 are MNHEY and SVGAGI.

The rearrangement joins TRBV18 to TRBJ1-2; tentative D call: TRBD1 (5 bases). Germline assignment: CDR1 KGHSH and CDR2 LQKENI. The germline V and J ends were trimmed by 4 bases and 1 base, with 10 bases remaining between them. This CDR3 spans 14 amino acids. The CDR3 spells CASSLSTDNYGYTF. CDR3 in DNA: TGTGCCAGCTCACTATCGACAGATAACTATGGCTACACCTTC. The full variable domain, with the rest looked up from reference TRBV18 and TRBJ1-2, is NAGVMQNPRHLVRRRGQEARLRCSPMKGHSHVYWYRQLPEEGLKFMVYLQKENIIDESGMPKERFSAEFPKEGPSILRIQQVVRGDSAAYFCASSLSTDNYGYTFGSGTRLTVV.

V gene TRBV9 combines with J gene TRBJ2-7; 13 bases align to TRBD2. J was trimmed by 3 bases and V by 0 bases; bases with no gene match: 3. Germline loops: CDR1 SGDLS, CDR2 YYNGEE. CDR3 length: 16 amino acids. The CDR3 nucleotides read TGTGCCAGCAGCGTAGGTGGGACTAGCGGGATCTACGAGCAGTACTTC. This encodes CASSVGGTSGIYEQYF.

The chain links TRBV4-1 to TRBJ2-7, with 13 bases lining up with TRBD2. V gave up 2 bases and J gave up 5 bases; unmatched junction bases: 3. The CDR3 is made up of 15 amino acids. From germline, CDR1 is MGHRA and CDR2 YSYEKL. The CDR3 loop is CASSQLGLAGDEQYF. The CDR3 DNA sequence: TGCGCCAGCAGCCAACTAGGACTAGCGGGAGACGAGCAGTACTTC.

The chain couples TRBV2 to TRBJ1-1; TRBD1 matches 7 bases. The CDR3 covers 13 residues. Germline V CDR1 and CDR2: SNHLY, FYNNEI. V was clipped by 8 bases and J by 1 base; unmatched bases: 4. The CDR3 sequence: CASCRQGNTEAFF. The CDR3 DNA follows: TGTGCCAGCTGTCGACAGGGGAACACTGAAGCTTTCTTT.

The CDR3 protein is CASSVEPGRQPQHF. CDR3 sequence (DNA): TGTGCCAGCAGCGTAGAACCAGGGCGGCAGCCCCAGCATTTT. J is TRBJ1-5 and V is TRBV9; a weak D match, TRBD1 (5 bases). Trimming removed 0 bases at V and 7 bases at J, with 11 bases between. This CDR3 region has 14 residues. Germline V gene data show CDR1 as SGDLS and CDR2 as YYNGEE.

The gene calls are TRBV5-4 and TRBJ1-5; possible D gene TRBD1, 5 bases. CDR3 length equals 13 residues. Germline V CDR1 and CDR2: SGHNT, YYREEE (reference sequence). V dropped 0 bases and J dropped 7 bases, with 8 bases sitting between them. The CDR3 loop reads CASSLEGVQPQHF. The CDR3 DNA follows: TGTGCCAGCAGCTTGGAAGGGGTCCAGCCCCAGCATTTT.

The chain employs TRBV28 and TRBJ1-1, with TRBD1 matching over 10 bases. This CDR3 region has 17 residues. V lost 7 bases, J lost 2 bases, and 13 bases stayed unmatched. The germline CDR1 and CDR2 sequences are MDHEN and SYDVKM. For the CDR3, the DNA is TGTGCCAGCACCAAACTCCCCGGGACAGGGGCAAACACTGAAGCTTTCTTT. Encoded protein: CASTKLPGTGANTEAFF.

The CDR3 bases are TGTGCCAGCAGTTTAAAACCGACCGAGCAGTACTTC. This sequence encodes CASSLKPTEQYF. V and J are TRBV28 and TRBJ2-7; D ambiguous. The germline V gene has CDR1 MDHEN and CDR2 SYDVKM. V was cut by 2 bases and J by 6 bases, with 8 bases left in between. There are 12 residues in the CDR3. Full variable domain (outside the CDR3, taken from reference TRBV28 and TRBJ2-7): DVKVTQSSRYLVKRTGEKVFLECVQDMDHENMFWYRQDPGLGLRLIYFSYDVKMKEKGDIPEGYSVSREKKERFSLILESASTNQTSMYLCASSLKPTEQYFGPGTRLTVT.

The rearrangement links TRBV4-1 to TRBJ2-7; 15 nucleotides match TRBD2. Losses at the gene ends were 4 bases for V and 3 bases for J; bases not matched to a gene: 10. The germline CDR1 and CDR2 sequences are MGHRA and YSYEKL. The CDR3 extends over 18 amino acids. CDR3 nucleotides: TGCGCCAGCAGCCGCGGACTAGCGGGAGGGCCGTCCTTCTACGAGCAGTACTTC. It translates to CASSRGLAGGPSFYEQYF.

The rearrangement joins TRBV15 to TRBJ1-3, with D possibly TRBD1 on 5 matching bases. Germline V gene lookup returns CDR1 LNHNV and CDR2 YYDKDF (reference sequence). The V end lost 0 bases, the J end lost 2 bases, and 11 bases lay between the germline ends. There are 16 residues in the CDR3. CDR3 loop: CATSRETWGAGNTIYF. In DNA, the CDR3 is TGTGCCACCAGCAGAGAAACATGGGGGGCTGGAAACACCATATATTTT. Complete variable domain (other parts from reference TRBV15 and TRBJ1-3): DAMVIQNPRYQVTQFGKPVTLSCSQTLNHNVMYWYQQKSSQAPKLLFHYYDKDFNNEADTPDNFQSRRPNTSFCFLDIRSPGLGDTAMYLCATSRETWGAGNTIYFGEGSWLTVV.

Only one count was recorded for this clone. The chain links TRBV5-4 to TRBJ1-3; D call uncertain. The CDR3 extends over 15 amino acids. Germline V gene lookup returns CDR1 SGHNT and CDR2 YYREEE (reference sequence). V was cut by 1 base and J by 5 bases, with 13 bases left in between. CDR3 DNA sequence: TGTGCCAGCAGCTTGAACACGGTTAACAGAAACACCATATATTTT. Protein sequence: CASSLNTVNRNTIYF.

The rearrangement joins TRBV25-1 to TRBJ2-3; TRBD1 might be the D (5 bases). The CDR3 totals 17 residues. Germline V gives CDR1 MGHDK, CDR2 SYGVNS. The germline V and J ends were trimmed by 1 base and 1 base, with 15 bases remaining between them. The CDR3 reads CASSEFQGSGGTDTQYF. CDR3 in DNA: TGTGCCAGCAGTGAATTTCAGGGCTCCGGAGGCACAGATACGCAGTATTTT.

The rearrangement joins TRBV6-5 to TRBJ1-1; unclear D gene. CDR3 length: 11 amino acids. Trimming took 5 bases from V and 14 from J, leaving 15 bases between them. From germline, CDR1 is MNHEY and CDR2 SVGAGI. This CDR3 reads CASSEVTTLFF. The DNA for the CDR3 is TGTGCCAGCAGTGAAGTAACGACCCTCTTCTTT.